This T cell receptor (beta chain) was profiled in a study of T cells in Graves' hyperthyroidism and ophthalmopathy. Overall study findings and caveats: Ophthalmopathy was distinguished from stable hyperthyroidism by 13 V-J signatures. Model predictions of ophthalmopathy came a median approximately 6.8 months before onset.

TCR beta CDR3 sequences were amplified from RNA transcripts. The HTBI primer set was used in a first-round RT-PCR of the TCR CDR3. TCRdb ran MiXCR on the multiplex PCR reads and lists one entry per CDR3 protein. The repertoire holds 400,000 to 550,000 distinct CDR3 sequences, with around 22% as singletons. Trimming removed 5 bases from V and 5 bases from J; junction bases left unmatched: 19. Germline V lookup: CDR1 MNHEY, CDR2 SVGEGT. There are 20 residues in the CDR3. This clonotype occurred a few times. Antigen unknown. This sequence originates from a woman aged 30 to 39 with Graves' ophthalmopathy. The chain links TRBV6-2 or TRBV6-3 to TRBJ2-5; TRBD2 matches 14 bases. Material: blood. DNA of the CDR3: TGTGCCAGCAGTAATGTTCCGGGACTAGCGGGGGCTTCGCGGATGGAGACCCAGTACTTC. Its protein product is CASSNVPGLAGASRMETQYF.